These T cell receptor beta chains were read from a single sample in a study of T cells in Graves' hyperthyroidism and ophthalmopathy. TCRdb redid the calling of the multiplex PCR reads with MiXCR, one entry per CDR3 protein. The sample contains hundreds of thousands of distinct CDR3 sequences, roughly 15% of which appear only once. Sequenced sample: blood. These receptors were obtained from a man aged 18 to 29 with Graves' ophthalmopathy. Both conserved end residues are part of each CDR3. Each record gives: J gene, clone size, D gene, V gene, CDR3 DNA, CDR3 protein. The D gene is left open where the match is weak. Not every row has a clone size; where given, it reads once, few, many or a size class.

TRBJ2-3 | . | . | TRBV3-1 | TGTGCCAGCAGCCCCCAACGAAGAATAGGTACGCAGTATTTT | CASSPQRRIGTQYF
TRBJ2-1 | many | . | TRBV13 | TGTGCCAGCAGCCCATTGGGCTACAATGAGCAGTTCTTC | CASSPLGYNEQFF
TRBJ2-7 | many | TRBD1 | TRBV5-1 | TGCGCCAGCCTGGGGCAGGGGGCTGGCGAGCAGTACTTC | CASLGQGAGEQYF
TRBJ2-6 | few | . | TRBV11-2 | TGTGCCAGCAGCTCACTAAAAGTTCGAGGAGAGTCTGGGGCCAACGTCCTGACTTTC | CASSSLKVRGESGANVLTF
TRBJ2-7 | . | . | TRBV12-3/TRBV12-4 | TGTGCCAGCAGTTCCCCCTGGACAGTAGTGGAGCAGTACTTC | CASSSPWTVVEQYF
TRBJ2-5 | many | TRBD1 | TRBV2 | TGTGCCCGAACCTTTACCGGGACAGGGGTCGAGACCCAGTACTTC | CARTFTGTGVETQYF
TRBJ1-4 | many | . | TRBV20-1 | TGCAGTGCGCGGGACCAGAATCCAACTAATGAAAAACTGTTTTTT | CSARDQNPTNEKLFF
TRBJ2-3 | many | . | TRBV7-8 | TGTGCCAGCAGCTTAGCGGCCAGGGTCCAAAAGCCTACGCAGTATTTT | CASSLAARVQKPTQYF
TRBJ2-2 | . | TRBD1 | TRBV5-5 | TGTGCCAGCAGCCTACCGGGACAGGGGGCCGGGGAGCTGTTTTTT | CASSLPGQGAGELFF
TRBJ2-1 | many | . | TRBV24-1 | TGTGCCACCAGTGTGGCGGGTGACTCCTACAATGAGCAGTTCTTC | CATSVAGDSYNEQFF
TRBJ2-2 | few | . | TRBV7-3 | TGTGCCAGCAGCTTTCTACGCAGGGGCGGTACCGGGGAGCTGTTTTTT | CASSFLRRGGTGELFF
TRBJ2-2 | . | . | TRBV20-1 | TGCAGTGCTCCCCCCTTAAACACCGGGGAGCTGTTTTTT | CSAPPLNTGELFF
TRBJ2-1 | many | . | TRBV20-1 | TGCAGTGCTAGTTTATTGGGGGCGTACAATGAGCAGTTCTTC | CSASLLGAYNEQFF
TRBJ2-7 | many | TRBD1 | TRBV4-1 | TGCGCCAGCAGCCAAGTAAGGGACAGGGTCTACGAGCAGTACTTC | CASSQVRDRVYEQYF
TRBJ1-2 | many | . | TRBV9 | TGTGCCAGCAGCGTAGGGGCGGATTCAATTTACGAGGGAGGTGGCTACACCTTC | CASSVGADSIYEGGGYTF
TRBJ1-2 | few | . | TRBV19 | TGTGCCAGTATCGAGGCAGCTAACTATGGCTACACCTTC | CASIEAANYGYTF
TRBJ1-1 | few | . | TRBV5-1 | TGCGCCAGCAGCTTGGGGGGTAGTACGGGCCTGAACACTGAAGCTTTCTTT | CASSLGGSTGLNTEAFF
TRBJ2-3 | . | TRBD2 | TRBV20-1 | TGCAGTGCTAGAGATCCGGGAGGAGGTCCAGATACGCAGTATTTT | CSARDPGGGPDTQYF
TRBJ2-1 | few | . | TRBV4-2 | TGTGCCAGCAGCCAGTCCCTAAGGAGCTCCTACAATGAGCAGTTCTTC | CASSQSLRSSYNEQFF
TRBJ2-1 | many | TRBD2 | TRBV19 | TGTGCCAGTACTCACGGGGGGGTAATCTACAATGAGCAGTTCTTC | CASTHGGVIYNEQFF
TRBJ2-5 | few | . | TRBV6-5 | TGTGCCAGCAGTTACGAGCTGCCAGGAGAGACCCAGTACTTC | CASSYELPGETQYF